A single sample gave rise to the 13 T cell receptor beta chains below, sequenced in a study of blood T cell repertoires in COVID-19 (dated by TCRdb to 2020 to 2021). Libraries came from the immunoSEQ multiplex PCR assay. What TCRdb holds here is the immuneACCESS table cut down to in-frame rearrangements. Part of the clones is not present; checked against another copy, under half of the missing clones reflect an unresolved V gene, and the others are unexplained. For this sample the table gives about 220,000 clones, of which approximately 78% were detected only once. About 4.8% of the sample goes to the ten largest clones. Specimen: peripheral blood. The source is a woman between 70 and 85 years old with COVID-19, enrolled during active disease.

This clone came up once. The V gene is TRBV28, the J gene TRBJ2-7; 10 bases map to TRBD2. This CDR3 contains 16 residues. The V gene end was trimmed by 5 bases and the J gene end by 5 bases; junction bases not matched to a gene: 12. Germline-derived CDR1 and CDR2 are MDHEN and SYDVKM. This CDR3 is CASSITIGAGGDEQYF. Here the CDR3 DNA reads TGTGCCAGCAGTATTACCATAGGAGCGGGAGGGGACGAGCAGTACTTC.

The rearrangement joins TRBV27 to TRBJ1-5; the match to TRBD1 covers 9 bases. Trimming took 4 bases from V and 7 from J; bases not matched to a gene: 5. This CDR3 has 14 residues. The V gene's germline CDR1 is MNHEY and CDR2 SMNVEV (reference sequence). CDR3 protein: CASSWTGVEQPQHF. CDR3 nucleotide sequence: TGTGCCAGCAGTTGGACAGGGGTAGAACAGCCCCAGCATTTT.

J is TRBJ1-1 and V is TRBV18, with D unresolved. This CDR3 spans 13 amino acids. Between the trimmed V and J ends, which lost 0 bases and 6 bases, there was a span of 8 bases. Germline V lookup: CDR1 KGHSH, CDR2 LQKENI. The CDR3 sequence is CASSPPSSAEAFF. Here the CDR3 DNA reads TGTGCCAGCTCACCACCGAGCTCGGCTGAAGCTTTCTTT.

V usage is TRBV7-3 and J usage is TRBJ2-1; 9 bases are shared with TRBD1. This CDR3 has 16 residues. Germline CDR1 is SGHTA and CDR2 is FQGTGA. The V segment lost 1 base and the J segment 5 bases; nucleotides outside the gene matches: 6. The CDR3 protein is CASSLNSGTGNNEQFF. The CDR3 DNA reads TGTGCCAGCAGCTTAAATTCCGGGACAGGGAACAATGAGCAGTTCTTC.

The V and J genes are TRBV19 and TRBJ2-1; unclear D gene. From germline, CDR1 is LNHDA and CDR2 SQIVND (reference sequence). The CDR3 contains 14 residues. Between the trimmed V and J ends, which lost 3 bases and 4 bases, there was a span of 10 bases. The CDR3 spells CASSMLGTYNEQFF. The CDR3, as DNA: TGTGCCAGTAGTATGTTGGGCACATACAATGAGCAGTTCTTC. The entire variable domain, with the rest obtained from reference TRBV19 and TRBJ2-1, is as follows: DGGITQSPKYLFRKEGQNVTLSCEQNLNHDAMYWYRQDPGQGLRLIYYSQIVNDFQKGDIAEGYSVSREKKESFPLTVTSAQKNPTAFYLCASSMLGTYNEQFFGPGTRLTVL.

V usage is TRBV7-2 and J usage is TRBJ2-7; 10 bases agree with TRBD2. This CDR3 contains 16 residues. The J segment lost 4 bases and the V segment lost 3 bases, leaving 9 bases of the junction unmatched. In germline, CDR1 is SGHTA, CDR2 FQGNSA. CDR3 nucleotide sequence: TGTGCCAGCAGCTTGGATAGCGGGAGGATAGCTTACGAGCAGTACTTC. As protein: CASSLDSGRIAYEQYF.

This clone has only one observation. The chain is built from TRBV28 and TRBJ1-2, with D possibly matching TRBD1 (6 bases). Germline V lookup: CDR1 MDHEN, CDR2 SYDVKM. V was trimmed by 8 bases and J by 1 base, leaving 17 bases between them. The CDR3 runs to 15 residues. The CDR3 DNA reads TGTGCCAGCGCCCTACCGGGACAACTTAACTATGGCTACACCTTC. Translated, it gives CASALPGQLNYGYTF.

The chain links TRBV24-1 to TRBJ2-3; D is uncertain. The V gene's germline CDR1 is KGHDR and CDR2 SFDVKD. The CDR3 totals 15 residues. V was clipped by 4 bases and J by 0 bases, with 10 bases between them. The CDR3 region has the DNA TGTGCCACCAGTGACCCTAACCTCAGCACAGATACGCAGTATTTT. It translates to CATSDPNLSTDTQYF.

The chain employs TRBV7-6 and TRBJ2-7; 8 positions match TRBD2. Losses at the gene ends were 5 bases for V and 7 bases for J; bases not matched to a gene: 13. Per the germline V gene, CDR1 is SGHVS and CDR2 is FNYEAQ. This CDR3 is 15 amino acids long. As DNA, the CDR3 is TGTGCCAGCAGCACCTTACCCATGACTAGCGCTGAGCAGTACTTC. As protein: CASSTLPMTSAEQYF.

The chain uses TRBV18 and TRBJ1-1; 7 nucleotides align to TRBD1. Germline lookup yields CDR1 KGHSH and CDR2 LQKENI. This CDR3 region has 16 residues. Trimming cost V 4 bases and J 8 bases; bases outside gene matches: 16. CDR3 protein: CASSQGQQRQGSEAFF. The CDR3 bases are TGTGCCAGCTCACAGGGACAGCAAAGACAAGGTAGCGAAGCTTTCTTT.

The V gene is TRBV4-1, the J gene TRBJ2-4, with 14 bases matching TRBD2. The length of the CDR3 is 18 residues. J lost 2 bases, V lost 0 bases, and 3 bases had no gene match. The germline V gene encodes CDR1 MGHRA and CDR2 YSYEKL. The DNA for the CDR3 is TGCGCCAGCAGCCAAGAGGGACTAGCGGGAGCACCCAAAAACATTCAGTACTTC. Translation: CASSQEGLAGAPKNIQYF.

This CDR3 reads CASSEGAGKGETQYF. The CDR3 coding sequence is TGTGCCAGCAGTGAAGGCGCGGGAAAGGGCGAGACCCAGTACTTC. The chain links TRBV2 to TRBJ2-5, with a weak D call TRBD2 (6 bases). The germline V gene encodes CDR1 SNHLY and CDR2 FYNNEI. The CDR3 length is 15 residues. V dropped 1 base and J dropped 5 bases, with 14 bases sitting between them. The variable domain in full, completed from reference TRBV2 and TRBJ2-5, reads EPEVTQTPSHQVTQMGQEVILRCVPISNHLYFYWYRQILGQKVEFLVSFYNNEISEKSEIFDDQFSVERPDGSNFTLKIRSTKLEDSAMYFCASSEGAGKGETQYFGPGTRLLVL.

This sequence joins TRBV7-8 and TRBJ2-4; D is perhaps TRBD1 (6 bases). Germline-derived CDR1 and CDR2 are SGHVS and FQNEAQ. The CDR3 runs 13 residues. With 2 bases removed from V and 11 bases from J, the gap between germline ends came to 13 bases. The chain's CDR3 is CASSLQPEGVQYF. In DNA form, the CDR3 reads TGTGCCAGCAGCTTACAGCCCGAGGGGGTTCAGTACTTC.